The 15 T cell receptor beta chains presented below share a single source sample, sequenced in a study of post-analysis software for immune sequencing data (dated by TCRdb to about 2015). The library was made by PCR. For sequencing, an Illumina HiSeq 2500 was employed. To reduce PCR and sequencing biases, unique molecular identifiers were incorporated into the TCR beta cDNA libraries. TCRdb trimmed the raw reads at Q25, called clones with MiXCR and kept productive beta chains. Each CDR3 protein gets just one entry, which takes the most common genes and DNA from the rows behind it. The sample profile shows hundreds of thousands of distinct CDR3 sequences; approximately 60% of them were found once. Around 10% of the sample comes from the top ten. Their antigens remain unidentified. The investigation overall reported the following: About 5 TRBV segments, including TRBV5-6, TRBV5-1 and TRBV20-1, were significantly more frequent in patients than controls.

The material sequenced was blood. These receptors were collected from a girl aged 2 to 10 with multiple sclerosis.

This chain connects TRBV4-2 to TRBJ1-5, with unresolved D. The CDR3 consists of 14 residues. Trimming pared 3 bases from V and 9 bases from J, leaving 15 bases between. CDR1 is LGHNA and CDR2 is YNFKEQ in the germline V gene. In DNA, the CDR3 is TGTGCCAGCAGCCAGAATGGTCTGGTCGGGCCCCAGCATTTT. This encodes CASSQNGLVGPQHF.

The chain recombines TRBV5-1 with TRBJ2-3, with D unresolved. This CDR3 comprises 11 residues. The germline V and J ends were trimmed by 7 bases and 4 bases, with 7 bases remaining between them. Germline assignment: CDR1 SGHRS and CDR2 YFSETQ. The CDR3: CASGPADTQYF. The CDR3 region has the DNA TGCGCCAGCGGACCCGCAGATACGCAGTATTTT.

This clonotype has just a few counts. Mismatch with germline at one junction end may stem from a read error. The CDR3 loop is CASSAGEETQYF. The CDR3 region has the DNA TGTGCCAGCAGTGCTGGAGAGGAGACCCAGTACTTC. This sequence joins TRBV10-3 and TRBJ2-5; D remains unclear. The CDR3 covers 12 residues. The germline V gene encodes CDR1 ENHRY and CDR2 SYGVKD.

A few counts support this clonotype. The chain is built from TRBV11-2 and TRBJ2-5; 12 bases line up with TRBD2. Germline CDR1 and CDR2: SGHAT and FQNNGV. Germline trimming cut 3 bases from V and 5 bases from J; bases unmatched to any gene: 4. The CDR3 spans 15 residues. CDR3 sequence: CASSLGTSGLETQYF. CDR3 nucleotide sequence: TGTGCCAGCAGCTTGGGGACTAGCGGGTTGGAGACCCAGTACTTC.

The chain recombines TRBV29-1 with TRBJ2-1, with 9 bases lining up with TRBD1. There are 14 residues in the CDR3. V lost 7 bases and J lost 2; bases outside the gene matches: 6. Germline CDR1 reads SQVTM; CDR2 reads ANQGSEA. This chain's CDR3 is CSGGQGGAYNEQFF. The CDR3 coding sequence is TGCAGCGGGGGACAGGGAGGCGCCTACAATGAGCAGTTCTTC.

The V and J genes are TRBV6-1 and TRBJ2-6; 10 bases are a match to TRBD1. The ends lost 2 bases at V and 0 bases at J; junction bases unmatched: 7. The CDR3 totals 19 residues. Germline V gene sequence: CDR1 MNHNS, CDR2 SASEGT. The CDR3 spells CASSESGTGEISGANVLTF. CDR3 bases: TGTGCCAGCAGTGAATCCGGGACAGGGGAAATCTCTGGGGCCAACGTCCTGACTTTC.

For the CDR3, the DNA is TGTGCCCTCGGGGGGAGGAGCACAGATACGCAGTATTTT. Residues: CALGGRSTDTQYF. The chain uses TRBV7-9 and TRBJ2-3; 7 bases line up with TRBD2. The junction had 5 bases not matched to a gene; V was cut back by 11 bases and J by 0 bases. Germline V gene data show CDR1 as SEHNR and CDR2 as FQNEAQ (reference sequence). CDR3 size: 13 residues.

This clonotype showed up just a few times. For the CDR3, the DNA is TGTGCCAGCAGCTTACCCGGGACGGTGGTCTACGAGCAGTACTTC. Translation: CASSLPGTVVYEQYF. This sequence joins TRBV7-9 and TRBJ2-7, with D perhaps assigned TRBD1 or TRBD2 (5 bases each). CDR3 length: 15 residues. The V gene's germline CDR1 is SEHNR and CDR2 FQNEAQ (reference sequence). Trimming removed 2 bases from V and 3 bases from J, with 14 bases in between.

The chain has TRBV28 and TRBJ2-7; 15 bases map to TRBD2. Germline CDR1 is MDHEN and CDR2 is SYDVKM. This CDR3 contains 17 residues. With V trimmed by 4 bases and J by 3 bases, 7 bases remained unmatched. CDR3 sequence (DNA): TGTGCCAGCAGTTCTCACGGACTAGCGGGAGGGTTCTACGAGCAGTACTTC. Its translation is CASSSHGLAGGFYEQYF.

CDR3 DNA: TGCGCCAGCAGCCAACCTACTAGAGGCCGCTACAATGAGCAGTTCTTC. Encoded protein: CASSQPTRGRYNEQFF. J is TRBJ2-1 and V is TRBV4-1; TRBD2 is a possible D gene (5 bases). The CDR3 totals 16 residues. Per the germline V gene, CDR1 is MGHRA and CDR2 is YSYEKL. Trimming pared 2 bases from V and 3 bases from J, leaving 14 bases between.

The CDR3 nucleotides read TGTGCCAGCAGTGAGTTGGTAGCGGCCTACAATGAGCAGTTCTTC. The encoded protein is CASSELVAAYNEQFF. The rearrangement links TRBV2 to TRBJ2-1, with D possibly matching TRBD2 (6 bases). V shed 3 bases and J shed 2 bases, with 11 bases lying between them. CDR1 and CDR2 (germline): SNHLY, FYNNEI. There are 15 residues in the CDR3.

V and J are TRBV10-3 and TRBJ2-3; 9 nucleotides line up with TRBD2. The V segment lost 2 bases and the J segment 6 bases; nucleotides outside the gene matches: 12. CDR1 ENHRY and CDR2 SYGVKD come from the germline V gene. The CDR3 length is 17 residues. The DNA of the CDR3 is TGTGCCATCAGTGAGAGTTCGGTGGCGGGGGGGCCTGATACGCAGTATTTT. It translates to CAISESSVAGGPDTQYF.

In this sample, this clonotype turned up a few times. V gene TRBV27 combines with J gene TRBJ2-1; D is uncertain. CDR3 length equals 14 residues. In germline, CDR1 is MNHEY, CDR2 SMNVEV (reference sequence). The V end lost 0 bases, the J end lost 12 bases, and 15 bases lay between the germline ends. CDR3 amino acids: CASSLSNSLLGQFF. The CDR3 DNA reads TGTGCCAGCAGTTTATCGAATTCTCTTCTTGGGCAGTTCTTC.

CDR3 residues: CASSSDRDRYTF. CDR3 nucleotide sequence: TGCGCCAGCAGCTCCGACAGGGATCGCTACACCTTC. The rearrangement joins TRBV5-1 to TRBJ1-2; the match to TRBD1 covers 7 bases. This CDR3 is built from 12 residues. V lost 3 bases, J lost 9 bases, and 5 bases stayed unmatched. Looked up from germline, CDR1 is SGHRS and CDR2 is YFSETQ.

The V gene is TRBV5-5, the J gene TRBJ2-7; D remains unclear. This CDR3 has 15 amino acids. V dropped 0 bases and J dropped 0 bases, with 10 bases sitting between them. CDR1 and CDR2 from the germline V gene are SGHKS and YYEKEE (reference sequence). The DNA for the CDR3 is TGTGCCAGCAGCTTGGGGTGGACCGGCTCCTACGAGCAGTACTTC. Encoded protein: CASSLGWTGSYEQYF.